The 3 T cell receptor beta chains presented below share a single source sample, sequenced in a study of T cell repertoires in ileal Crohn's disease. Sequenced by immunoSEQ multiplex PCR; TCRdb stores in-frame clones only, minus some. This repertoire shows 4,000 to 6,000 clones, 70% to 80% found once; its top ten account for 9% to 15%. The source material was ileal tissue. The source is an adult with Crohn's disease.

This chain links TRBV14 with TRBJ1-2; D is perhaps TRBD1 (5 bases). In germline, CDR1 is SGHDN, CDR2 FVKESK. The length of the CDR3 is 15 residues. The V gene lost 6 bases and the J gene lost 2 bases, with 16 bases spanning the gap. CDR3 amino acids: CASSPNRGLNYGYTF. The CDR3 DNA reads TGTGCCAGCAGTCCCAATAGGGGCTTGAACTATGGCTACACCTTC.

As regards this clone: The same CDR3 is also encoded by other DNA sequences in this sample. The chain has TRBV7-9 and TRBJ1-1; D may be TRBD1 (5 bases). The ends were cut back, 2 bases at V and 1 base at J, with 11 bases in the middle. Germline V lookup: CDR1 SEHNR, CDR2 FQNEAQ (reference sequence). The CDR3 spans 15 residues. CDR3 nucleotides: TGTGCCAGCAGCTTATTAGGCAGGGAGAACACTGAAGCTTTCTTT. Encoded protein: CASSLLGRENTEAFF.

Details on this clone: Other nucleotide sequences in the sample specify the same CDR3. The rearrangement uses TRBV18 and TRBJ2-3, with a possible D match to TRBD2 (5 bases). Per germline, CDR1 KGHSH and CDR2 LQKENI. The CDR3 runs to 15 residues. Deletions cut 6 bases from V and 2 bases from J, with 15 bases between. CDR3 sequence reads: CASSPDSPLTDTQYF. The CDR3 bases are TGTGCCAGCTCTCCGGACTCCCCCCTCACAGATACGCAGTATTTT.